The 11 T cell receptor beta chains listed next were all sequenced from one sample in a study of cytomegalovirus exposure and HLA in healthy donors. The PCR used 60 Vbeta and 13 Jbeta primers. Clones were sequenced by immunoSEQ multiplex PCR, and TCRdb holds only the in-frame ones, with some missing. The data hold 140,000 or so clones, with around 66% observed a single time. Sequencing was performed on PBMCs. These receptors all come from a woman aged 60 to 75 in good health and CMV-seronegative.

The CDR3, as DNA: TGTGCCAGCAGTACTGGACAGGGGGCCTACAATGAGCAGTTCTTC. It codes for CASSTGQGAYNEQFF. The chain carries TRBV6-6 and TRBJ2-1, with 10 bases aligning to TRBD1. J lost 2 bases, V lost 5 bases, and 3 bases had no gene match. Germline CDR1 and CDR2: MNHNY and SVGAGI (reference sequence). The CDR3 contains 15 residues.

The rearrangement uses TRBV6-6 and TRBJ1-4, with a tentative D call TRBD1 (5 bases). The germline gives CDR1 MNHNY, CDR2 SVGAGI (reference sequence). The CDR3 runs to 14 residues. V lost 2 bases and J 7 bases, leaving 11 bases between the germline ends. The CDR3, as DNA: TGTGCCAGCAGTTACGATCGGGGGGTTGAAAAACTGTTTTTT. Amino acid sequence: CASSYDRGVEKLFF.

This clone appeared a few times. The V and J genes are TRBV29-1 and TRBJ1-4; D ambiguous. Germline CDR1 reads SQVTM; CDR2 reads ANQGSEA. V shed 7 bases and J shed 0 bases, with 3 bases lying between them. The CDR3 is 11 residues long. CDR3 coding DNA: TGCAGCGCTGCAACTAATGAAAAACTGTTTTTT. Translation: CSAATNEKLFF.

The chain links TRBV2 to TRBJ2-5, with 9 nucleotides matching TRBD2. The J call may be wrong; the DNA end is better matched by TRBJ2-7. Per germline, CDR1 SNHLY and CDR2 FYNNEI. The CDR3 is 12 amino acids. CDR3 sequence reads: CASMTSGYEQYF. In nucleotides, the CDR3 is TGTGCCAGCATGACTAGCGGCTACGAGCAGTACTTC.

The sample holds a few counts of this clone. The V and J genes are TRBV5-1 and TRBJ2-2, with TRBD2 matching 9 bases. After removal of 5 bases from V and 5 bases from J, the junction contained 13 bases not matched to a gene. The CDR3 extends over 17 amino acids. Germline V gene data show CDR1 as SGHRS and CDR2 as YFSETQ. CDR3 in amino acids: CASRPPAGGLGTGELFF. CDR3 sequence (DNA): TGCGCCAGCAGACCCCCGGCGGGAGGGTTGGGGACCGGGGAGCTGTTTTTT.

The J gene is TRBJ2-1, the V gene TRBV6-1; weak D call: TRBD2 (5 bases). V was clipped by 7 bases and J by 10 bases, with 17 bases between them. Germline V gives CDR1 MNHNS, CDR2 SASEGT. CDR3 length: 13 residues. The CDR3 coding sequence is TGTGCCAGCACCATTGAGAGGGCCCGGGAGCAGTTCTTC. This encodes CASTIERAREQFF.

The CDR3 DNA is TGTGCCAGCAGTGAATCCGGGGGTAGTGGCTACACCTTC. Its protein product is CASSESGGSGYTF. The chain combines TRBV25-1 with TRBJ1-2; possible D gene TRBD1, 5 bases. This CDR3 comprises 13 residues. The V gene's germline CDR1 is MGHDK and CDR2 SYGVNS. V lost 1 base and J 7 bases, leaving 10 bases between the germline ends.

This clone has only one observation. In DNA form, the CDR3 reads TGCGCCAGCAGCTTCTCGGGGAACGAGCAGTACTTC. Its protein product is CASSFSGNEQYF. The rearrangement joins TRBV5-1 to TRBJ2-7; D is possibly TRBD2 (5 bases). The V end was cut by 2 bases, the J end by 5 bases, with 8 bases between. The CDR3 contains 12 residues. Germline V gene data show CDR1 as SGHRS and CDR2 as YFSETQ.

This clone was seen more than once but under ten times. The chain has TRBV6-1 and TRBJ2-6, with D perhaps TRBD2 (5 bases). This CDR3 spans 15 amino acids. Trimming took 6 bases from V and 2 from J, leaving 11 bases between them. Germline CDR1 and CDR2: MNHNS and SASEGT. The CDR3 loop is CASSINGAGANVLTF. The CDR3 DNA reads as TGTGCCAGCAGCATCAACGGGGCTGGGGCCAACGTCCTGACTTTC.

V is TRBV11-2 and J is TRBJ2-1, with D uncertain. V was cut by 1 base and J by 7 bases, with 8 bases left in between. The CDR3 length is 13 residues. From germline, CDR1 is SGHAT and CDR2 FQNNGV. In nucleotides, the CDR3 is TGTGCCAGCAGCTTAGGGTCCGGGAATGAGCAGTTCTTC. It translates to CASSLGSGNEQFF.

The chain employs TRBV7-9 and TRBJ2-5; the D is unclear. Trimming shortened V by 3 bases and J by 3 bases, and 8 bases separated the two germline ends. Germline V gives CDR1 SEHNR, CDR2 FQNEAQ (reference sequence). The CDR3 is made up of 13 amino acids. CDR3 loop: CASSFGLEETQYF. The CDR3 coding sequence is TGTGCCAGCAGCTTTGGGCTGGAAGAGACCCAGTACTTC.